This T cell receptor beta chain was profiled in a study of blood T cell repertoires in COVID-19. Assay: immunoSEQ multiplex PCR; the TCRdb copy retains only in-frame clones and omits some. The sample records roughly 200,000 clones, about four fifths being singletons. Germline CDR1 reads MNHEY; CDR2 reads SVGEGT. The CDR3 runs 14 residues. V was cut by 6 bases and J by 8 bases, with 16 bases left in between. Sequenced: peripheral blood. The receptor's source is a man aged 50-60 years with active or convalescent COVID-19. V gene TRBV6-2 or TRBV6-3 combines with J gene TRBJ1-4; D possibly corresponds to TRBD1 (6 bases). The CDR3 loop is CASSLLAGGEKLFF. The CDR3, as DNA: TGTGCCAGCAGCCTACTGGCGGGGGGCGAAAAACTGTTTTTT.